The clone carrying this T cell receptor beta chain was detected once. Its antigen remains unknown. Measured with immunoSEQ multiplex PCR; TCRdb has only the in-frame clones, and not every one. The sample shows 21,000 or so clones, under 80% of them seen only once. This sample is part of a study of OX40 agonist ivuxolimab in advanced cancers. Study summary: The patients received agonistic anti-OX40 (CD134) antibody ivuxolimab. Enrolled patients in dose escalation had cancers that were hepatocellular carcinoma, melanoma, renal cell or head and neck cancer.

The CDR3 covers 15 residues. V dropped 7 bases and J dropped 1 base, with 16 bases sitting between them. Germline CDR1 reads LNHDA; CDR2 reads SQIVND (reference sequence). Points from the study as a whole: There were, on average, more expanded clones in CD8+ T cells than in CD4+.

Peripheral blood came from all dose cohorts at three timepoints. The chain joins TRBV19 to TRBJ1-2; D unclear. The material sequenced was CD4+ or CD8+ T cells sorted from blood, taken in a trial of the OX40 agonist ivuxolimab. This clonotype was obtained from an adult with an advanced solid tumor such as melanoma, head and neck, liver or kidney cancer. CDR3 coding DNA: TGTGCCAGTAAGGTCCGGAACTATGTTAACTATGGCTACACCTTC. Residues: CASKVRNYVNYGYTF.